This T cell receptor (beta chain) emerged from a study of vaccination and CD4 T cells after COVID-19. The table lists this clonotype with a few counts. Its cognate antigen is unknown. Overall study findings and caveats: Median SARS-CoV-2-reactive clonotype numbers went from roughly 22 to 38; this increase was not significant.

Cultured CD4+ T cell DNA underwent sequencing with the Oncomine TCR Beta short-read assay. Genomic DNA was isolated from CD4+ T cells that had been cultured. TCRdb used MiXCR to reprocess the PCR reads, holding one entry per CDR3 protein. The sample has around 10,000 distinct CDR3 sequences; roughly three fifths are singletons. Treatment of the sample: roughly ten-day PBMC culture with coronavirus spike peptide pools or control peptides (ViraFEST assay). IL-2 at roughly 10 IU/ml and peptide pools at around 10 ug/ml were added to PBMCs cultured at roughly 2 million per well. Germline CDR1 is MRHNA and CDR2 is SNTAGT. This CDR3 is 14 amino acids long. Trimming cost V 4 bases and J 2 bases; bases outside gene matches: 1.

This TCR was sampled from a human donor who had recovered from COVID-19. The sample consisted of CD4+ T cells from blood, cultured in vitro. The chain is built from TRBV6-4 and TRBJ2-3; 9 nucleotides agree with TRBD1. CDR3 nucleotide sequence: TGTGCCAGCAGTGGGGACAGGGACACAGATACGCAGTATTTT. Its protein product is CASSGDRDTDTQYF.